This TCR beta chain derives from a study of siplizumab effects on memory and regulatory T cells. Profiling relied on immunoSEQ multiplex PCR, and the TCRdb table lists in-frame clones only, not all of them. The sample has 110,000 or so clones; 85% to 95% are singletons. As for this clone: Its antigen is as yet unknown.

Overall study results and limits: Assignment of a naive or memory phenotype failed for roughly 75-97% of the proliferating CD4+ or CD8+ clones. With siplizumab, cumulative frequency of CD4+ memory-derived alloreactive sequences dropped significantly. Left unconfirmed was the suppressive function of proliferating Tregs from siplizumab cultures.

The CDR3 runs to 13 residues. From germline, CDR1 is LGHNA and CDR2 YSLEER. The V gene lost 4 bases and the J gene lost 3 bases, with 10 bases spanning the gap. The sequenced material came from CD4+ T cells sorted from blood. The rearrangement uses TRBV4-3 and TRBJ2-7; possibly TRBD2 for D (5 bases). The TCR sequence derives from a human donor in good health. The CDR3 region has the DNA TGCGCCAGCAGCCGCGAGCGGAGCTACGAGCAGTACTTC. This codes for CASSRERSYEQYF.